The clone carrying this T cell receptor (beta chain) came up a few times. What it recognizes is unknown. The data derive from a study of beta chain features in type 1 diabetes. Study-level points and caveats: Type 1 diabetes patients had moderately but significantly shorter TCRB CDR3s in all four CD4+ subsets.

As every portion of the isolated RNA was reverse transcribed, the sequencing read expressed TCRB transcripts. Profiling relied on immunoSEQ multiplex PCR, and the TCRdb table lists in-frame clones only, not all of them. The repertoire holds roughly 300,000 clones, with 12% to 15% as singletons. Trimming cost V 2 bases and J 0 bases, with 12 bases left between them. Germline values: CDR1 SGHDT, CDR2 YYEEEE. The CDR3 runs 15 residues. The J gene is TRBJ2-7, the V gene TRBV5-6; D remains unclear. Sequenced input: central memory CD4+ T cells from blood. This receptor was obtained from a man younger than 45 in good health. CDR3 bases: TGTGCCAGCAGCTTCAATTGGGTCAGCTCCTACGAGCAGTACTTC. Its translation is CASSFNWVSSYEQYF.